These T cell receptor beta chains were read from a single sample in a study of T cell responses to AZD1222 COVID-19 vaccine. Repertoires were generated with immunoSEQ multiplex PCR, while TCRdb's copy carries only in-frame clones and drops some. The sample yields 120,000 or so clones, around 89% seen once. The sample was peripheral blood, taken on day 0 of AZD1222 vaccination. The receptor source for this set is an adult in good health. Both conserved end residues are trimmed from each CDR3.

V gene	J gene	CDR3 protein
TRBV9	TRBJ2-1	ASSVNMPGPLMDNEQF
TRBV6-5	TRBJ2-7	ASKEDPRSYEQY
TRBV29-1	TRBJ2-3	SFGPSGTDTQY
TRBV7-2	TRBJ2-7	ASSPRYYEQY
TRBV9	TRBJ2-1	ASSVGSGSYNEQF
TRBV5-4	TRBJ2-3	ASSSGLGDTQY
TRBV24-1	TRBJ2-7	ATSDRQGGYEQY
TRBV9	TRBJ2-2	ASSVYSGTSGYLRANTGELF
TRBV19	TRBJ1-1	ATFGQGRTEAF
TRBV2	TRBJ2-1	ASSSGVAGNLYNEQF
TRBV5-6	TRBJ2-1	ASGLVRAGGNEQF
TRBV7-8	TRBJ2-3	ASSLRPIGTDTQY
TRBV6-1	TRBJ1-4	ASSDPGQGFTNEKLF
TRBV28	TRBJ1-1	ASSLSRNTEAF
TRBV27	TRBJ2-5	ASSLGRKGTQY
TRBV6-1	TRBJ2-7	ASSEVGQGTYEQY
TRBV25-1	TRBJ2-7	ASSSDRSSYEQY
TRBV19	TRBJ1-1	ASKDRGLSNTEAF
TRBV9	TRBJ1-4	ASSVAAGPNEKLF
TRBV4-1	TRBJ1-3	ASSQGDGPFSGNTIY
TRBV28	TRBJ2-3	ASSLRGTSTDTQY
TRBV5-1	TRBJ2-7	ASGATSGSYEQY
TRBV11-3	TRBJ2-7	ASSLGPPGQGYEQY
TRBV10-3	TRBJ2-5	AISDSVLSEETQY
TRBV10-1	TRBJ2-3	ASSESSGESTDTQY
TRBV25-1	TRBJ2-7	ASSGLAGDGYEQY
TRBV6-1	TRBJ2-7	ASSEKVAESYEQY
TRBV7-9	TRBJ2-2	ASSWIPGELF
TRBV5-4	TRBJ2-5	ASSRRQFQETQY
TRBV25-1	TRBJ2-7	ASSERTEAEYN